These T cell receptor beta chains were read from a single sample in a study of cytomegalovirus exposure and HLA in healthy donors. Sequenced by immunoSEQ multiplex PCR; TCRdb stores in-frame clones only, minus some. The table shows around 160,000 clones, with 73% occurring only once. The specimen was PBMCs. These receptors were taken from a woman aged 18-35 years in good health and CMV-seronegative. The CDR3 runs from the conserved cysteine through the conserved F or W. The D gene is left open where the match is weak. Clone size is stated in some rows and not others, as once, few, many or a class when expanded.

few	TRBD1	TRBJ2-2	TRBV9	CASTGQGNTGELFF	TGTGCCAGCACGGGACAGGGGAACACCGGGGAGCTGTTTTTT
NA	NA	TRBJ2-3	TRBV2	CASRAGYLELSTDTQYF	TGTGCCAGCAGGGCGGGTTACCTAGAGCTCAGCACAGATACGCAGTATTTT
few	TRBD2	TRBJ2-1	TRBV5-1	CASSSSGTSGEQFF	TGCGCCAGCAGCTCCTCCGGGACTAGTGGTGAGCAGTTCTTC
NA	TRBD2	TRBJ2-3	TRBV5-1	CASSPMLAGPTDTQYF	TGCGCCAGCAGCCCGATGCTAGCGGGCCCAACAGATACGCAGTATTTT
NA	NA	TRBJ1-1	TRBV5-1	CASSLGVAVNTEAFF	TGCGCCAGCAGCTTAGGGGTTGCGGTGAACACTGAAGCTTTCTTT
NA	TRBD2	TRBJ2-5	TRBV10-3	CAISDDAGGETQYF	TGTGCCATCAGTGATGATGCGGGGGGAGAGACCCAGTACTTC
NA	NA	TRBJ2-7	TRBV4-2	CASSTQGDEQYF	TGTGCCAGCAGCACACAGGGAGACGAGCAGTACTTC
NA	NA	TRBJ1-1	TRBV11-3	CASSSGLNTEAFF	TGTGCCAGCAGCTCCGGTTTGAACACTGAAGCTTTCTTT
few	TRBD1	TRBJ1-2	TRBV19	CASSIVTGQGGGYTF	TGTGCCAGTAGTATTGTAACGGGACAGGGTGGCGGCTACACCTTC
once	NA	TRBJ1-1	TRBV2	CASSALEGLEAFF	TGTGCCAGCAGTGCTCTTGAGGGATTAGAAGCTTTCTTT
NA	TRBD2	TRBJ2-1	TRBV9	CASSVRLTGGNEQFF	TGTGCCAGCAGCGTGCGCCTAACGGGAGGTAATGAGCAGTTCTTC
NA	TRBD1	TRBJ2-6	TRBV7-9	CASSPRYRGAGANVLTF	TGTGCCAGCAGCCCGCGATACAGGGGCGCTGGGGCCAACGTCCTGACTTTC
NA	NA	TRBJ1-5	TRBV28	CASSLPPLYNQPQHF	TGTGCCAGCAGCTTACCACCCCTCTACAATCAGCCCCAGCATTTT
NA	NA	TRBJ2-7	TRBV7-8	CASSFSYLSYEQYF	TGTGCCAGCAGCTTTAGCTACCTTTCCTACGAGCAGTACTTC
few	TRBD1	TRBJ2-5	TRBV10-3	CAISERQGMETQYF	TGTGCCATCAGTGAACGACAGGGGATGGAGACCCAGTACTTC
NA	NA	TRBJ1-1	TRBV25-1	CASSEYGGTSAEAFF	TGTGCCAGCAGTGAATATGGGGGCACGAGTGCTGAAGCTTTCTTT
few	NA	TRBJ2-1	TRBV9	CASSVATVKADNEQFF	TGTGCCAGCAGCGTAGCTACGGTCAAAGCGGACAATGAGCAGTTCTTC
NA	TRBD1	TRBJ1-1	TRBV6-1	CASSIGQQGSTEAFF	TGTGCCAGCAGTATCGGCCAACAGGGGAGCACTGAAGCTTTCTTT
NA	NA	TRBJ2-1	TRBV30	CAWSTSSNEQFF	TGTGCCTGGAGCACGAGTTCAAATGAGCAGTTCTTC
NA	TRBD1	TRBJ1-2	TRBV7-9	CASTPRGQGGGYTF	TGTGCCAGCACCCCCCGGGGGCAGGGGGGTGGCTACACCTTC
NA	TRBD1	TRBJ2-7	TRBV5-1	CASSLNLRGQGAYEQYF	TGCGCCAGCAGCTTAAATCTTAGAGGACAGGGAGCCTACGAGCAGTACTTC
NA	NA	TRBJ1-4	TRBV19	CASSRQTTTNEKLFF	TGTGCCAGTAGTAGGCAGACAACAACTAATGAAAAACTGTTTTTT
few	NA	TRBJ1-1	TRBV19	CASRTLNTEAFF	TGTGCCAGCCGAACACTGAACACTGAAGCTTTCTTT
NA	TRBD1	TRBJ1-5	TRBV19	CASTDRGSDQPQHF	TGTGCCAGTACGGACAGGGGAAGTGATCAGCCCCAGCATTTT
NA	TRBD2	TRBJ2-1	TRBV27	CASSAGTSGRAGSSYNEQFF	TGTGCCAGCAGTGCTGGGACTAGCGGGAGGGCGGGTAGCTCCTACAATGAGCAGTTCTTC
NA	NA	TRBJ2-7	TRBV11-3	CASSPTGKLDEQYF	TGTGCCAGCAGCCCAACAGGGAAGTTGGACGAGCAGTACTTC
NA	NA	TRBJ2-5	TRBV5-1	CASSPQDYRGETQYF	TGCGCCAGCAGCCCCCAGGATTATCGCGGGGAGACCCAGTACTTC
NA	TRBD2	TRBJ2-3	TRBV9	CASSVGTSGRTDTQYF	TGTGCCAGCAGCGTAGGGACTAGCGGGCGCACAGATACGCAGTATTTT
NA	TRBD1	TRBJ2-7	TRBV28	CASSLTGAATYEQYF	TGTGCCAGCAGTTTGACAGGGGCCGCGACCTACGAGCAGTACTTC
NA	TRBD1	TRBJ2-3	TRBV18	CASSTTGTGIGTDTQYF	TGTGCCAGCTCAACCACCGGGACAGGGATTGGCACAGATACGCAGTATTTT
once	TRBD1	TRBJ1-4	TRBV10-3	CAIRGTGFDEKLFF	TGTGCCATCAGGGGGACAGGGTTCGATGAAAAACTGTTTTTT
NA	NA	TRBJ2-6	TRBV4-2	CASSPRWANVLTF	TGTGCCAGCAGCCCGAGGTGGGCCAACGTCCTGACTTTC
few	NA	TRBJ1-1	TRBV5-1	CASSPGQFVTEAFF	TGCGCCAGCAGCCCAGGACAGTTCGTAACTGAAGCTTTCTTT
once	NA	TRBJ1-4	TRBV5-1	CASSLGQTNEKLFF	TGCGCCAGCAGCTTGGGGCAAACTAATGAAAAACTGTTTTTT
few	TRBD1	TRBJ1-5	TRBV4-3	CASSQGSYGTGDNQPQHF	TGCGCCAGCAGCCAAGGATCTTATGGGACAGGGGATAATCAGCCCCAGCATTTT
few	TRBD1	TRBJ1-5	TRBV5-6	CASSPGTGRNQPQHF	TGTGCCAGCAGCCCAGGGACAGGGAGAAATCAGCCCCAGCATTTT
few	TRBD2	TRBJ2-3	TRBV28	CASSLGLAGAADTQYF	TGTGCCAGCAGTCTAGGACTAGCGGGGGCTGCAGATACGCAGTATTTT
NA	NA	TRBJ1-6	TRBV4-3	CASSQDPGGSSYNSPLHF	TGCGCCAGCAGCCAAGATCCGGGGGGGAGCTCCTATAATTCACCCCTCCACTTT
NA	TRBD2	TRBJ2-5	TRBV5-6	CASSLSGASGEQETQYF	TGTGCCAGCAGCTTGTCCGGGGCTAGCGGTGAACAAGAGACCCAGTACTTC
NA	NA	TRBJ1-2	TRBV7-2	CASSLDRPTGSGYTF	TGTGCCAGCAGCTTAGACAGGCCGACCGGATCGGGCTACACCTTC
NA	TRBD1	TRBJ2-2	TRBV10-2	CASSSSGTGGWGGELFF	TGCGCCAGCAGTTCATCCGGGACAGGGGGCTGGGGCGGGGAGCTGTTTTTT
NA	NA	TRBJ1-4	TRBV5-6	CASSLYSSGSNEKLFF	TGTGCCAGCAGCTTGTATTCGTCGGGGTCTAATGAAAAACTGTTTTTT
NA	NA	TRBJ1-6	TRBV7-3	CASSLQNNSPLHF	TGTGCCAGCAGCTTACAGAATAATTCACCCCTCCACTTT
NA	TRBD1	TRBJ1-5	TRBV5-4	CASSFGRGLDQPQHF	TGTGCCAGCAGCTTCGGCAGGGGGCTAGATCAGCCCCAGCATTTT
NA	NA	TRBJ2-3	TRBV5-6	CASSSIMASSTDTQYF	TGTGCCAGCAGCTCAATTATGGCATCTAGCACAGATACGCAGTATTTT
NA	NA	TRBJ1-2	TRBV29-1	CSVEDPGWNGYTF	TGCAGCGTTGAAGATCCGGGTTGGAATGGCTACACCTTC
NA	TRBD2	TRBJ2-1	TRBV4-3	CASSQDPSGRNEQFF	TGCGCCAGCAGCCAAGATCCTAGCGGGAGAAATGAGCAGTTCTTC
NA	TRBD1	TRBJ2-1	TRBV29-1	CSGSGTGGQNEQFF	TGCAGCGGTTCCGGGACAGGGGGCCAGAATGAGCAGTTCTTC